The clone carrying this T cell receptor (beta chain) has just a few counts. V was clipped by 6 bases and J by 0 bases, with 11 bases between them. The CDR3 sequence is 14 residues long. Germline CDR1 MNHNY, CDR2 SVGAGI (reference sequence). The data originate from a study of human T cells and chemical hapten exposure. TCRdb ran MiXCR on the RACE reads and lists one entry per CDR3 protein. The repertoire includes just under 60,000 distinct CDR3 sequences, 9.5% to 15% of them detected once, and approximately 2.4% sits in the top ten. Time point of the sample: patch test 3, about 24 weeks after DPC sensitization. The treatment denotes: therapeutic diphenylcyclopropenone sensitization with weekly scalp DPC. Samples of blood were obtained prior to the application of each patch test. Non-pregnant alopecia patients aged 18 to 70, suitable for DPC therapy. Sequencing started from total RNA isolated from unfractionated whole blood.

The sample here was whole blood, taken in connection with sensitization to the hapten diphenylcyclopropenone (DPC). This TCR was sampled from a man aged 30-40 years with alopecia areata. Some clones in this sample may be carry-over from other donors' samples. The V gene is TRBV6-6, the J gene TRBJ1-1; D unresolved. The CDR3 spells CASSRAGMNTEAFF. The CDR3 DNA reads as TGTGCCAGCAGCCGGGCTGGCATGAACACTGAAGCTTTCTTT.